A single sample gave rise to the 15 T cell receptor beta chains below, sequenced in a study of blood T cell repertoires in COVID-19. Libraries were prepared by immunoSEQ multiplex PCR; TCRdb keeps only in-frame clonotypes and omits some of them. This sample has fewer than 200,000 clones, with about 88% found just once. Sequenced sample: peripheral blood. Source of these receptors: a man aged 55 to 70 with acute or convalescent COVID-19.

The rearrangement joins TRBV4-1 to TRBJ2-3; TRBD2 aligns across 10 bases. This CDR3 contains 19 residues. CDR1 is MGHRA and CDR2 is YSYEKL in the germline V gene. After removal of 2 bases from V and 6 bases from J, the junction contained 17 bases not matched to a gene. The CDR3 is CASSQTLRRASGRRDTQYF. The CDR3 DNA is TGCGCCAGCAGCCAAACCCTGCGTAGAGCTAGCGGGAGAAGGGATACGCAGTATTTT.

This chain connects TRBV2 to TRBJ1-1; D is possibly TRBD1 (5 bases). The CDR3 is made up of 13 amino acids. In germline, CDR1 is SNHLY, CDR2 FYNNEI. V was trimmed by 10 bases and J by 5 bases, leaving 17 bases between them. The CDR3: CATTLRGGTEAFF. The CDR3 DNA sequence: TGTGCCACCACCTTGAGGGGAGGTACTGAAGCTTTCTTT.

The genes are TRBV10-3 and TRBJ2-6; no reliable D call. CDR3 length equals 14 residues. Per germline, CDR1 ENHRY and CDR2 SYGVKD. Trimming stripped 10 bases from V and 2 bases from J, with 12 bases between. The CDR3 is CASRGEAGANVLTF. CDR3 in DNA: TGTGCCAGCAGAGGCGAGGCTGGGGCCAACGTCCTGACTTTC.

This clone has a handful of counts. The gene calls are TRBV4-2 and TRBJ1-1; TRBD1 matches at 10 bases. The CDR3 loop spans 17 amino acids. CDR1 is LGHNA, CDR2 YNFKEQ, per germline. Germline trimming cut 0 bases from V and 3 bases from J; bases unmatched to any gene: 7. CDR3 in DNA: TGTGCCAGCAGCCAAGATGCGACAGGGGGCTGGGACACTGAAGCTTTCTTT. Amino acids: CASSQDATGGWDTEAFF.

V is TRBV7-9 and J is TRBJ1-1; 8 positions agree with TRBD1. The CDR3 is made up of 14 amino acids. The V and J ends lost 6 bases and 5 bases, in that order; junction bases with no gene match: 8. Germline CDR1 and CDR2: SEHNR and FQNEAQ (reference sequence). CDR3 in DNA: TGTGCCAGCAGGGGGACAGGAGCGTGGACTGAAGCTTTCTTT. This gives the protein CASRGTGAWTEAFF.

The chain employs TRBV5-4 and TRBJ1-4; perhaps TRBD1 as D (6 bases). CDR3 size: 14 residues. The V and J ends lost 4 bases and 5 bases respectively, with 12 bases between them. Germline CDR1 SGHNT, CDR2 YYREEE (reference sequence). The CDR3 DNA follows: TGTGCCAGCAGCCCCGGGACACGAAATGAAAAACTGTTTTTT. Translating gives CASSPGTRNEKLFF.

The CDR3, as DNA: TGTGCCAGCAGCTTGGGCAGGGGGTATGGCTACACCTTC. Protein: CASSLGRGYGYTF. The J gene is TRBJ1-2, the V gene TRBV5-4; 7 bases align to TRBD1. The V segment lost 0 bases and the J segment 5 bases; nucleotides outside the gene matches: 1. CDR1 and CDR2 from the germline V gene are SGHNT and YYREEE (reference sequence). The CDR3 extends over 13 amino acids.

This chain connects TRBV5-1 to TRBJ2-2; the match to TRBD1 covers 8 bases. The V gene end was trimmed by 4 bases and the J gene end by 1 base; junction bases not matched to a gene: 3. The CDR3 is 15 amino acids. Looked up from germline, CDR1 is SGHRS and CDR2 is YFSETQ. The CDR3 loop is CASSPGTGNTGELFF. In nucleotides, the CDR3 is TGCGCCAGCAGCCCGGGGACAGGGAACACCGGGGAGCTGTTTTTT. Full variable domain (remainder filled in from reference TRBV5-1 and TRBJ2-2): KAGVTQTPRYLIKTRGQQVTLSCSPISGHRSVSWYQQTPGQGLQFLFEYFSETQRNKGNFPGRFSGRQFSNSRSEMNVSTLELGDSALYLCASSPGTGNTGELFFGEGSRLTVL.

V is TRBV3-1 (or the pseudogene TRBV3-2) and J is TRBJ1-3; D unresolved. Germline assignment: CDR1 LGHDT and CDR2 YNNKEL (reference sequence). Trimming shortened V by 5 bases and J by 4 bases, and 6 bases separated the two germline ends. The CDR3 runs 12 residues. CDR3 protein: CASSIIGNTIYF. CDR3 coding DNA: TGTGCCAGCAGCATAATCGGAAACACCATATATTTT.

This clone was counted between two and nine times. This chain links TRBV4-1 with TRBJ2-5; the match to TRBD1 covers 8 bases. Germline values: CDR1 MGHRA, CDR2 YSYEKL. With 4 bases clipped from V and 4 bases from J, the junction kept 8 bases outside the gene matches. The length of the CDR3 is 15 residues. CDR3 sequence: CASSPETGVGETQYF. CDR3 DNA sequence: TGCGCCAGCAGCCCAGAGACAGGGGTAGGAGAGACCCAGTACTTC.

The chain uses TRBV30 and TRBJ2-5, with 7 nucleotides matching TRBD1. The V and J ends lost 3 bases and 4 bases, in that order; junction bases with no gene match: 5. The CDR3 extends over 13 amino acids. Germline V gives CDR1 GTSNPN, CDR2 SVGIG (reference sequence). CDR3 DNA: TGTGCCTGGAGCTCCGACAGGGCAGAGACCCAGTACTTC. Its protein is CAWSSDRAETQYF. Together with reference TRBV30 and TRBJ2-5, the CDR3 gives the full variable domain: SQTIHQWPATLVQPVGSPLSLECTVEGTSNPNLYWYRQAAGRGLQLLFYSVGIGQISSEVPQNLSASRPQDRQFILSSKKLLLSDSGFYLCAWSSDRAETQYFGPGTRLLVL.

Only one count was recorded for this clone. This chain links TRBV6-2 or TRBV6-3 with TRBJ2-5; 10 bases are shared with TRBD2. Losses at the gene ends were 2 bases for V and 4 bases for J; bases not matched to a gene: 10. Germline CDR1 and CDR2: MNHEY and SVGEGT. This CDR3 is built from 17 residues. CDR3 protein: CASSYGATSGWGETQYF. In DNA form, the CDR3 reads TGTGCCAGCAGTTACGGCGCGACTAGCGGGTGGGGAGAGACCCAGTACTTC.

The chain joins TRBV4-1 to TRBJ1-5; tentatively, D is TRBD1 (5 bases). Germline V CDR1 and CDR2: MGHRA, YSYEKL. V lost 4 bases to trimming and J lost 6 bases, with 19 bases between them. This CDR3 comprises 16 residues. CDR3 protein: CASSLEVGGGRQPQHF. DNA for the CDR3: TGCGCCAGCAGCCTAGAGGTTGGGGGAGGACGTCAGCCCCAGCATTTT.

This sequence joins TRBV9 and TRBJ1-1; D unresolved. Germline CDR1 SGDLS, CDR2 YYNGEE. This CDR3 has 14 amino acids. Trimming removed 5 bases from V and 0 bases from J, with 11 bases in between. The CDR3 protein is CASSRPGMNTEAFF. CDR3 in DNA: TGTGCCAGCAGTCGTCCGGGTATGAACACTGAAGCTTTCTTT.

The chain links TRBV24-1 to TRBJ2-4; 7 bases agree with TRBD2. The length of the CDR3 is 16 residues. V lost 7 bases, J lost 3 bases, and 11 bases stayed unmatched. Germline V gene lookup returns CDR1 KGHDR and CDR2 SFDVKD. The CDR3 bases are TGTGCCACCAGCTCACGGGGGGATAGGAGCAAAAACATTCAGTACTTC. This codes for CATSSRGDRSKNIQYF.